The clone carrying this T cell receptor beta chain was counted many times. As yet, its antigen is unknown. Trimming took 1 base from V and 1 from J, leaving 8 bases between them. Germline values: CDR1 SGHTA, CDR2 FQGNSA. This CDR3 is built from 15 residues. These data come from a study of CD8 T cells in ankylosing spondylitis. Scientists made TCR beta libraries using quantitative 5'-RACE with molecular barcodes. TCRdb re-analysed the 5' RACE reads in MiXCR, keeping a single row per CDR3 protein. Seen here are about 130,000 distinct CDR3 sequences, around 7% observed once, and the top ten hold 9% to 15%. Study-level points and caveats: Characteristic of ankylosing spondylitis blood, it appeared, was a TCR beta motif comprising about eight highly homologous variants. Disease-linked clones reportedly showed significant enrichment in matched ankylosing spondylitis synovial fluid. Peripheral blood samples showed relatively rare disease-linked clones, and these clones were CD8+.

Input material: blood, either unsorted or a sorted T cell fraction (not recorded which). This chain joins TRBV7-2 and TRBJ1-3; D not resolved. The clonotype comes from a male donor with ankylosing spondylitis or in good health (not recorded which). The DNA for the CDR3 is TGTGCCAGCAGCTTAGACATCAGTTCTGGAAACACCATATATTTT. This codes for CASSLDISSGNTIYF.